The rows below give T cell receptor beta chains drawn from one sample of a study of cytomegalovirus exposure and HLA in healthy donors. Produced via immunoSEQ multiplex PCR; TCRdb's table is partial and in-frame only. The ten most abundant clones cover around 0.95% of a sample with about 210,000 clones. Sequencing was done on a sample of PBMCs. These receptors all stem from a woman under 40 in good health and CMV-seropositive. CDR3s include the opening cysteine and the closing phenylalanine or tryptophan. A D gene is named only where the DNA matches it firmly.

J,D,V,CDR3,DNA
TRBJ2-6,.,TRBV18,CASSLEGQPSGANVLTF,TGTGCCAGCTCGTTAGAGGGCCAGCCCTCTGGGGCCAACGTCCTGACTTTC
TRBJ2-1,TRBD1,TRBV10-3,CAISESSGGTGGNEQFF,TGTGCCATCAGTGAGTCCTCGGGGGGGACAGGGGGCAATGAGCAGTTCTTC
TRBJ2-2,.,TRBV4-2,CASSRDSSWNTGELFF,TGTGCCAGCAGCCGAGATAGTAGCTGGAACACCGGGGAGCTGTTTTTT
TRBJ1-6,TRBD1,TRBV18,CASSPDRDSPLHF,TGTGCCAGCTCACCTGACAGGGATTCACCCCTCCACTTT
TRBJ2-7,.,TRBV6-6,CASSYGYSDEQYF,TGTGCCAGCAGTTACGGTTACAGTGACGAGCAGTACTTC
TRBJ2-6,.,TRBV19,CASVDFSGANVLTF,TGTGCCAGCGTCGACTTCTCTGGGGCCAACGTCCTGACTTTC
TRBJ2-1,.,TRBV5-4,CASTYYNEQFF,TGTGCCAGCACGTACTACAATGAGCAGTTCTTC
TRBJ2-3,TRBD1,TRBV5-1,CASKDRGLTDTQYF,TGCGCCAGCAAGGACAGGGGGCTTACAGATACGCAGTATTTT
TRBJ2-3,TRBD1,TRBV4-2,CASSQTGFTQYF,TGTGCCAGCAGCCAGACAGGGTTTACGCAGTATTTT
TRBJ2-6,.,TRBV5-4,CASSPPTTSWTF,TGTGCCAGCAGCCCCCCGACAACGTCCTGGACTTTC
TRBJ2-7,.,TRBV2,CASQNGPGSGEQYF,TGTGCCAGCCAGAATGGGCCAGGGTCGGGCGAGCAGTACTTC
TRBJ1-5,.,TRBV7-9,CASSLPGDQPQHF,TGTGCCAGCAGCTTACCCGGGGATCAGCCCCAGCATTTT
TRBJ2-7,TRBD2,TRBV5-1,CASSDPTSGAYEQYF,TGCGCCAGCAGCGACCCGACTAGCGGAGCTTACGAGCAGTACTTC
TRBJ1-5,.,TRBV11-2,CASSLGLGGMGYQPQHF,TGTGCCAGCAGCTTAGGTCTGGGGGGGATGGGGTATCAGCCCCAGCATTTT
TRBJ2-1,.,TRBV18,CASSPRSGNNEQFF,TGTGCCAGCTCACCACGCAGCGGCAACAATGAGCAGTTCTTC
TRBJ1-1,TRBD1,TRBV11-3,CASSLGQGAGTEAFF,TGTGCCAGCAGCTTGGGACAGGGGGCGGGCACTGAAGCTTTCTTT
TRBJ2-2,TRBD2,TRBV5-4,CASSAAHSGTMPGELFF,TGTGCCAGCAGCGCGGCGCATAGCGGGACCATGCCCGGGGAGCTGTTTTTT
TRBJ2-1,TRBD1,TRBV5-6,CASSRTGGYNEQFF,TGTGCCAGCAGCCGGACAGGGGGTTACAATGAGCAGTTCTTC
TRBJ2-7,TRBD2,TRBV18,CASSSGLAGGEGYEQYF,TGTGCCAGCTCATCGGGACTAGCGGGAGGGGAGGGCTACGAGCAGTACTTC
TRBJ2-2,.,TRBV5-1,CASSLMEGSGELFF,TGCGCCAGCAGCTTGATGGAGGGATCCGGGGAGCTGTTTTTT
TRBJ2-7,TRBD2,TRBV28,CASSSTGGGLAGEEQYF,TGTGCCAGCAGTTCGACAGGGGGTGGACTAGCGGGAGAAGAGCAGTACTTC
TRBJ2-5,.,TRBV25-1,CASSERLAGASQETQYF,TGTGCCAGCAGTGAACGGCTTGCGGGCGCCAGCCAAGAGACCCAGTACTTC
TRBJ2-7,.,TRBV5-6,CASSLTGTFSYEQYF,TGTGCCAGCAGCTTGACAGGGACATTCTCCTACGAGCAGTACTTC
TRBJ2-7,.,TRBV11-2,CASGRTVSYEQYF,TGTGCCAGCGGGAGGACGGTGAGCTACGAGCAGTACTTC
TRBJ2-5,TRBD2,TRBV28,CASSFAREPETQYF,TGTGCCAGCAGTTTTGCGCGGGAGCCAGAGACCCAGTACTTC
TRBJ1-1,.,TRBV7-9,CASSLIMNTEAFF,TGTGCCAGCAGCTTAATAATGAACACTGAAGCTTTCTTT
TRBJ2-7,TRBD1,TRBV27,CASSMIGRQGADEQYF,TGTGCCAGCAGTATGATAGGGAGACAGGGGGCTGACGAGCAGTACTTC
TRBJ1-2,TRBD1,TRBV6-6,CASKGTGPTYTF,TGTGCCAGCAAAGGGACAGGGCCGACCTACACCTTC
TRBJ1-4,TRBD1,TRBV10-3,CAISDSGTGNEKLFF,TGTGCCATCAGTGATTCCGGGACAGGGAATGAAAAACTGTTTTTT
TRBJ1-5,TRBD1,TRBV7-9,CASSPFGTGGDQPQHF,TGTGCCAGCAGCCCCTTTGGGACAGGAGGTGATCAGCCCCAGCATTTT
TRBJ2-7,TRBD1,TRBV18,CASSPLQGDGGEQYF,TGTGCCAGCTCACCCCTCCAGGGGGATGGCGGCGAGCAGTACTTC
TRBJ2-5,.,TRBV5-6,CASSLQSLRETQYF,TGTGCCAGCAGCTTGCAGAGCCTCAGGGAGACCCAGTACTTC
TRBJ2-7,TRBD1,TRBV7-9,CASSPGLTGDLYEQYF,TGTGCCAGCAGCCCCGGGTTGACAGGGGACCTCTACGAGCAGTACTTC
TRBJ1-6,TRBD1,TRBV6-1,CASSEGQGGTNYNSPLHF,TGTGCCAGCAGTGAGGGACAGGGGGGAACTAACTATAATTCACCCCTCCACTTT
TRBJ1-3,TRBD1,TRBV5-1,CASSSSGTAFSGNTIYF,TGCGCCAGCAGCTCGTCCGGGACAGCTTTCTCTGGAAACACCATATATTTT
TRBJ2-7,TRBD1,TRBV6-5,CASSAGTGSFEQYF,TGTGCCAGCAGTGCCGGGACAGGCTCGTTCGAGCAGTACTTC
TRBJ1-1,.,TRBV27,CASSLTGYMNTEAFF,TGTGCCAGCAGTTTAACAGGGTACATGAACACTGAAGCTTTCTTT
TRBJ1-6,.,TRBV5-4,CASSGVQGGSPLHF,TGTGCCAGCAGCGGCGTGCAGGGTGGGTCACCCCTCCACTTT
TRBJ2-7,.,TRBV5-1,CASSQLNEQYF,TGCGCCAGCAGCCAGTTGAACGAGCAGTACTTC
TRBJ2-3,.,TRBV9,CASSVGVNPNTDTQYF,TGTGCCAGCAGCGTAGGAGTGAACCCTAACACAGATACGCAGTATTTT
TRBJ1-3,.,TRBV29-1,CSASAGNTIYF,TGCAGCGCCTCAGCTGGAAACACCATATATTTT
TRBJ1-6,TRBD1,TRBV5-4,CASSSPGQGGNSPLHF,TGTGCCAGCAGCTCGCCGGGACAGGGGGGTAATTCACCCCTCCACTTT
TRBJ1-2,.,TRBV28,CASSPGVLYGYTF,TGTGCCAGCAGCCCAGGGGTCCTCTATGGCTACACCTTC
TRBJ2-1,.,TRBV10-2,CATARLAGQGSYNEQFF,TGCGCCACAGCTAGGCTAGCGGGACAGGGGTCCTACAATGAGCAGTTCTTC
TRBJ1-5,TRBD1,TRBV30,CAWEQGAARNQPQHF,TGTGCCTGGGAACAGGGGGCCGCCCGCAATCAGCCCCAGCATTTT
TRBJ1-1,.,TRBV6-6,CALTGIAEAFF,TGTGCTTTAACAGGGATCGCTGAAGCTTTCTTT
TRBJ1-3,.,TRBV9,CASSVGPLGNTIYF,TGTGCCAGCAGCGTAGGGCCCCTTGGAAACACCATATATTTT
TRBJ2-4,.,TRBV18,CASSPDADIQYF,TGTGCCAGCTCACCTGACGCGGACATTCAGTACTTC
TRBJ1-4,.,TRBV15,CATSRGGETVEKLFF,TGTGCCACCAGCAGAGGCGGAGAAACGGTTGAAAAACTGTTTTTT
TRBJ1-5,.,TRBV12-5,CASGLDGRAQHF,TGTGCTAGCGGTTTGGATGGGAGGGCCCAGCATTTT
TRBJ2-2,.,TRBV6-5,CASRRDYVGELFF,TGTGCCAGTCGGAGGGATTATGTCGGGGAGCTGTTTTTT
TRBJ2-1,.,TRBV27,CASTLGGRASGRQFF,TGTGCCAGCACCTTAGGGGGGAGGGCCTCTGGGCGGCAGTTCTTC
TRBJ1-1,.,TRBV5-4,CASSSTGNTEAFF,TGTGCCAGCAGCTCCACGGGGAACACTGAAGCTTTCTTT